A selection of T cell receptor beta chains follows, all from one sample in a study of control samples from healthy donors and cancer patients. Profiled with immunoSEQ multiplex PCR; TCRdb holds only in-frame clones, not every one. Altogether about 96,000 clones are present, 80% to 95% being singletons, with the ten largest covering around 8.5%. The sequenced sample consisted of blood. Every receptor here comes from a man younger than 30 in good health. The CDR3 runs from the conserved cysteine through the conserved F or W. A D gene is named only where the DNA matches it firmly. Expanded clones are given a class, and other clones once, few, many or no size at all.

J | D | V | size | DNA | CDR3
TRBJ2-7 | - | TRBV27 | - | TGTGCCAGCAGTTTCATCCCCTTGCGGGCCTACGAGCAGTACTTC | CASSFIPLRAYEQYF
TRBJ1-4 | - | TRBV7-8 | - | TGTGCCAGCAGCCCCGGACGTGAAAAACTGTTTTTT | CASSPGREKLFF
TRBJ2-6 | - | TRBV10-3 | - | TGTGCCATCAGTTCCGTAGGGGGGACAGCACACTCTGGGGCCAACGTCCTGACTTTC | CAISSVGGTAHSGANVLTF
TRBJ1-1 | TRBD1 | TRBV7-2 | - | TGTGCCAGCAGCCAAACAGGGGCCCAGCCTTCAGCTTTCTTT | CASSQTGAQPSAFF
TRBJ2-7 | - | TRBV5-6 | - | TGTGCCAGCAGCTTGGACGTCAGTGATACCTACGAGCAGTACTTC | CASSLDVSDTYEQYF
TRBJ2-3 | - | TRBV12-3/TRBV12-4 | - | TGTGCCAGCAGTTTAGAACTACGAGATACGCAGTATTTT | CASSLELRDTQYF
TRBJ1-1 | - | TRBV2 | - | TGTGCCAGCACGGTAAACACTGAAGCTTTCTTT | CASTVNTEAFF
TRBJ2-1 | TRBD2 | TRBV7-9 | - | TGTGCCAGCAGCTCCCGGACTAGCGGGATTTACAATGAGCAGTTCTTC | CASSSRTSGIYNEQFF
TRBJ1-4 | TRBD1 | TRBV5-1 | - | TGCGCCAGCAGCTTGGAGGGACAGGGAAGTGAAAAACTGTTTTTT | CASSLEGQGSEKLFF
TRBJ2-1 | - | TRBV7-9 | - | TGTGCCAGCACCGGTGGGAGGACGGGGAATGAGCAGTTCTTC | CASTGGRTGNEQFF
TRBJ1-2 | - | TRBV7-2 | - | TGTGCCAGCAGCTTAGATGCAGGGAAGTCGAGCTACACCTTC | CASSLDAGKSSYTF
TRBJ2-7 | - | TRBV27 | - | TGTGCCAGCAGTCGGACGGGCAACACCCACCGCCCCTACGAGCAGTACTTC | CASSRTGNTHRPYEQYF
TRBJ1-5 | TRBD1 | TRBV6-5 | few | TGTGCCAGCAGGGTGACAGGGGATCAGCCCCAGCATTTT | CASRVTGDQPQHF
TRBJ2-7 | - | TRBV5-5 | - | TGTGCCAGCAGCTTGGGCAGGGCCTACGAGCAGTACTTC | CASSLGRAYEQYF
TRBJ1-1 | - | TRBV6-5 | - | TGTGCCAGCGATAGGACTGAAGCTTTCTTT | CASDRTEAFF
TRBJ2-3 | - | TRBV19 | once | TGTGCCAGTAGTATAGCCCGGGTAGTACACACAGATACGCAGTATTTT | CASSIARVVHTDTQYF
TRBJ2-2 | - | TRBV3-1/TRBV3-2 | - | TGTGCCAGCGAGGGCAGGGGGGACACCGGGGAGCTGTTTTTT | CASEGRGDTGELFF
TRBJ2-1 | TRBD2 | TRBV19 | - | TGTGCCAGTAGTAAACCACCCGAGCGGGAAAGCTCCTACAATGAGCAGTTCTTC | CASSKPPERESSYNEQFF
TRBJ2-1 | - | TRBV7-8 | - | TGTGCCAGCAGCTTAGTTGGTAGCCATGAGCAGTTCTTC | CASSLVGSHEQFF
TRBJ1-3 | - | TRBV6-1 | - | TGTGCCAGCAGTGACGGACGCCGCTCTGGAAACACCATATATTTT | CASSDGRRSGNTIYF
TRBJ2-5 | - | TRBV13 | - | TGTGCCAGCAGCGAAAGAGGGAGGGAGACCCAGTACTTC | CASSERGRETQYF
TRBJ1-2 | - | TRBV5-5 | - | TGTGCCAGCAGCTTGGACGGGACCCGACTCCCTGGCTACACCTTC | CASSLDGTRLPGYTF
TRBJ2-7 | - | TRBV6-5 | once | TGTGCCAGCACCCCCTTAGGGAATTACGAGCAGTACTTC | CASTPLGNYEQYF
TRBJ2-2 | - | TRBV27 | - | TGTGCCAGCAGTTTAGCGGGGAGCACCGGGGAGCTGTTTTTT | CASSLAGSTGELFF
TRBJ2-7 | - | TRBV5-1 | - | TGCGCCAGCAGCTTGGTGCAAGGGGTCAATTTGAGGGAGCAGTACTTC | CASSLVQGVNLREQYF
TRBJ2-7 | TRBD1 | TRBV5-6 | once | TGTGCCAGCAGCTTAACGGGACAGGCATCCTACGAGCAGTACTTC | CASSLTGQASYEQYF
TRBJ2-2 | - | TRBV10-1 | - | TGCGCCAGCAGGACAGGTGCCACCGGGGAGCTGTTTTTT | CASRTGATGELFF
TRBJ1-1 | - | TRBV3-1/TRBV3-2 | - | TGTGCCAGCAGCCACGTCGAGAATGAAGCTTTCTTT | CASSHVENEAFF
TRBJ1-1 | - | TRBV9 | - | TGTGCCAGCAGCCCCCCCGGACGGGGAAACACTGAAGCTTTCTTT | CASSPPGRGNTEAFF
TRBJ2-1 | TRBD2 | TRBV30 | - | TGTGCCTGGAGTGTTCCGGGAGGAACCTACAATGAGCAGTTCTTC | CAWSVPGGTYNEQFF
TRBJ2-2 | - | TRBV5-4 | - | TGTGCCAGCAGCTTGGTGGGTCTGCGGGTGAACACCGGGGAGCTGTTTTTT | CASSLVGLRVNTGELFF
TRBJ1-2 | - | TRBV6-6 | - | TGTGCCAGCAGTTCCCGAGATACCTATGGCTACACCTTC | CASSSRDTYGYTF
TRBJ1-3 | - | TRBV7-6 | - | TGTGCCAGCAGCTTAGTTCGCCAGGGTTCTGGAAACACCATATATTTT | CASSLVRQGSGNTIYF
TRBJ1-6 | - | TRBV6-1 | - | TGTGCCAGCAGTGAAATGGTCAATTCACCCCTCCACTTT | CASSEMVNSPLHF
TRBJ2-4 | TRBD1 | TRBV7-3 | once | TGTGCCAGCAGCGCCGGACCCCGCACAGGGGCCGCCAAAAACATTCAGTACTTC | CASSAGPRTGAAKNIQYF
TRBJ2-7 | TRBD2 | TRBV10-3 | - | TGTGCCATCAGTGTTGAACCCATTAGCGGGAGGGCCGCGTACGAGCAGTACTTC | CAISVEPISGRAAYEQYF
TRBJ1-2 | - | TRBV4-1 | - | TGCGCCAGCAGCCAGCCCGGGAAGGGCGTAAACTATGGCTACACCTTC | CASSQPGKGVNYGYTF
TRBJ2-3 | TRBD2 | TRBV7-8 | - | TGTGCCAGCAGCTTGGCCCTTAGCGGGGCAATGAGCACAGATACGCAGTATTTT | CASSLALSGAMSTDTQYF
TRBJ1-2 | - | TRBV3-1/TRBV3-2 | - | TGTGCCAGCAGCCAAGACAGGGGCTATGGCTACACCTTC | CASSQDRGYGYTF
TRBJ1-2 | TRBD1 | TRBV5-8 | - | TGTGCCAGCAGCACACCCGGGACAGGGGTATGGAACTATGGCTACACCTTC | CASSTPGTGVWNYGYTF
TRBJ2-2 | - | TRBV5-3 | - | TGTGCCAGAAGCTTGTCAGGGGATCTGACCGGGGAGCTGTTTTTT | CARSLSGDLTGELFF
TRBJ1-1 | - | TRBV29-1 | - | TGCAGCGTTGACGTCGGGAGTATGAACACTGAAGCTTTCTTT | CSVDVGSMNTEAFF
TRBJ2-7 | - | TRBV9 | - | TGTGCCAGCAGCGAACAGGGTTCCTACGAGCAGTACTTC | CASSEQGSYEQYF
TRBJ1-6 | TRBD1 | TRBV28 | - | TGTGCCAGCAGTTTTTCAGGGGGAAATTCACCCCTCCACTTT | CASSFSGGNSPLHF
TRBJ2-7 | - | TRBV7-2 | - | TGTGCCAGCAGCCCACAGGACAGAGACGAGCAGTACTTC | CASSPQDRDEQYF
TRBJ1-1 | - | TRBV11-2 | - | TGTGCCAGCAGCCTATCGTCGGGCAGGTTGAACACTGAAGCTTTCTTT | CASSLSSGRLNTEAFF
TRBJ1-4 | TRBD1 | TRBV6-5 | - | TGTGCCAGCAGTTATGGGACAGGAGGGGAAAAACTGTTTTTT | CASSYGTGGEKLFF
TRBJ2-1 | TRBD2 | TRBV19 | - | TGTGCCAGTAGTATAGACCGACTAGCGTTAAGCTCCTACAATGAGCAGTTCTTC | CASSIDRLALSSYNEQFF
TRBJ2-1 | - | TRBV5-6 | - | TGTGCCAGCAGCTTAGGAGCTTCCGGCGAGCAGTTCTTC | CASSLGASGEQFF
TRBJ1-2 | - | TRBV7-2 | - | TGTGCCAGCAAACCTGGGGCTCCGAACTATGGCTACACCTTC | CASKPGAPNYGYTF
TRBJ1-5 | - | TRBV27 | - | TGTGCCAGCAGTAACTTAGGCTTCCCTTCGGGGCAGCCCCAGCATTTT | CASSNLGFPSGQPQHF
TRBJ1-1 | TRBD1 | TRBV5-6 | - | TGTGCCAGCAGCTTGGCAGGGGGGAACACTGAAGCTTTCTTT | CASSLAGGNTEAFF
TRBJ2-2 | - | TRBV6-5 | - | TGTGCCATCGATAGGAGCCCAGCGAACACCGGGGAGCTGTTTTTT | CAIDRSPANTGELFF
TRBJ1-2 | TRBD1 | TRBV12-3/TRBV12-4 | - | TGTGCCAGCAGTTTGCAGGGGGCCTATGGCTACACCTTC | CASSLQGAYGYTF
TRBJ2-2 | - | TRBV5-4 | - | TGTGCCAGCAGCCCCGTGGGGAAACCCGGGGAGCTGTTTTTT | CASSPVGKPGELFF
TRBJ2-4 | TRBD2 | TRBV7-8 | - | TGTGCCAGCAGCTCCCCGGGACTAGGGGCTCAAAACATTCAGTACTTC | CASSSPGLGAQNIQYF